This entry concerns a single TCR beta chain. Antigen specificity is unknown. There are 12 residues in the CDR3. Germline V gives CDR1 DFQATT, CDR2 SNEGSKA (reference sequence). These data belong to a study of regulatory T cells in long-lasting Graves disease. Time point noted: newly diagnosed GD, antithyroid drugs for less than 3 months. The TCR library used RNA extracted from PBMCs. Study-wide results and caveats: Results may be inaccurate due to the small sample size. Persistent disease showed a preference for TRBV28, TRBJ1-2 and TRBJ2-5.

Construction of TCR beta libraries relied on iRepertoire HTBI primers and on Arm-PCR targeting CDR3 regions. TCRdb reanalysed the multiplex PCR reads using MiXCR and keeps one entry per CDR3 protein. The sample lists about 360,000 distinct CDR3 sequences, about a sixth occurring once. These data also featured in a second study, about T cells in Graves' hyperthyroidism and ophthalmopathy.

The material sequenced was peripheral blood mononuclear cells (PBMCs), taken at new diagnosis, from a patient treated with antithyroid drugs. The chain is built from TRBV20-1 and TRBJ2-5; TRBD2 is a possible D gene (6 bases). This clonotype originated in a woman aged 18-29 years with Graves disease. The CDR3 protein is CSRSSGEETQYF. The DNA for the CDR3 is TGCAGCCGTAGCTCGGGGGAGGAGACCCAGTACTTC.